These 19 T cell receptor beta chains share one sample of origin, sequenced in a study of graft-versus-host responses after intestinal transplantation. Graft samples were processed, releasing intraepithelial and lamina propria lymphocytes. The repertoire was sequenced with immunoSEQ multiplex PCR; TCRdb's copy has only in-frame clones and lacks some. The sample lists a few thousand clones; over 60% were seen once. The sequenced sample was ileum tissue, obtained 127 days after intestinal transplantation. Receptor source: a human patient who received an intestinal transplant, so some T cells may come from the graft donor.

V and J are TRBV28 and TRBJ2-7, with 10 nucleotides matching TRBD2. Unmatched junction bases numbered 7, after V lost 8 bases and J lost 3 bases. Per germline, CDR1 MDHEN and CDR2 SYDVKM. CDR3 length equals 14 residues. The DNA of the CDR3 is TGTGCCAGCGGTGTAGCGGGAGGCGTCTACGAGCAGTACTTC. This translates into CASGVAGGVYEQYF.

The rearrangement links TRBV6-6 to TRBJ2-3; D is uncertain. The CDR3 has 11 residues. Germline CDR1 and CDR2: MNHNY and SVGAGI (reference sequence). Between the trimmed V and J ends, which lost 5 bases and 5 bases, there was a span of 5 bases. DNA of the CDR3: TGTGCCAGCAGTCCGGGAGATACGCAGTATTTT. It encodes CASSPGDTQYF.

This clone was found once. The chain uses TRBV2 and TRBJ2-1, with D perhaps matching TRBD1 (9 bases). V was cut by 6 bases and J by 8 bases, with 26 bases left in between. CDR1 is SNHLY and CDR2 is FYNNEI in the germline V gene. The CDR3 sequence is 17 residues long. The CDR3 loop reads CASRTGTGRREADEQFF. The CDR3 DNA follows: TGTGCCAGCAGGACGGGGACAGGGCGGCGGGAGGCCGATGAGCAGTTCTTC.

CDR3 nucleotides: TGTGCCAGCAGCTTAATCGGGTACGGACAGGGTGTAAACAATGAGCAGTTCTTC. Protein: CASSLIGYGQGVNNEQFF. The chain is built from TRBV7-3 and TRBJ2-1; TRBD1 matches 8 bases. The germline CDR1 and CDR2 sequences are SGHTA and FQGTGA. The CDR3 runs to 18 residues. J was trimmed by 5 bases and V by 1 base; bases with no gene match: 13.

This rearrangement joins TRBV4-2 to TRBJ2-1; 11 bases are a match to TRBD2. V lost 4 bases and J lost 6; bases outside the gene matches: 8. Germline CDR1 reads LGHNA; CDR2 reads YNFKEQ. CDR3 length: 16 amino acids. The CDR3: CASSPKLAGEGNEQFF. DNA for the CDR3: TGTGCCAGCAGCCCTAAACTAGCGGGAGAGGGCAATGAGCAGTTCTTC.

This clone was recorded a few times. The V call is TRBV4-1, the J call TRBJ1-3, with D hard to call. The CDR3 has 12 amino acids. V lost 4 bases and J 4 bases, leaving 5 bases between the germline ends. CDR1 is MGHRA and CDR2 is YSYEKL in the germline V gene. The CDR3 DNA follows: TGCGCCAGCAGCCCCGAAGGAAACACCATATATTTT. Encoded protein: CASSPEGNTIYF.

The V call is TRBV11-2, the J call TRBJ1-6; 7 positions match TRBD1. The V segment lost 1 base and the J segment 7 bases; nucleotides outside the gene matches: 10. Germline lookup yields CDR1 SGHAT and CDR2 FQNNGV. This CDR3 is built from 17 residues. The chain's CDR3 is CASSLGTMRGLNSPLHF. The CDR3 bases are TGTGCCAGCAGCTTAGGAACAATGAGGGGGCTCAATTCACCCCTCCACTTT.

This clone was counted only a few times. The CDR3 sequence: CASSEYGSYNSPLHF. CDR3 DNA: TGTGCCAGCAGTGAATATGGCAGCTATAATTCACCCCTCCACTTT. This chain connects TRBV6-1 to TRBJ1-6; D remains unclear. This CDR3 spans 15 amino acids. The V gene's germline CDR1 is MNHNS and CDR2 SASEGT. Trimming removed 2 bases from V and 3 bases from J, with 8 bases in between.

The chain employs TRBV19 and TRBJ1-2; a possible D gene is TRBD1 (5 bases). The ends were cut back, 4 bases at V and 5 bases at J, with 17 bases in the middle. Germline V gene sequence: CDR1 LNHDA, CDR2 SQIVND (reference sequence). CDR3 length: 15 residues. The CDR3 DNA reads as TGTGCCAGTAGTACGCCTGCGGAGACAGCATATGGCTACACCTTC. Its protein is CASSTPAETAYGYTF.

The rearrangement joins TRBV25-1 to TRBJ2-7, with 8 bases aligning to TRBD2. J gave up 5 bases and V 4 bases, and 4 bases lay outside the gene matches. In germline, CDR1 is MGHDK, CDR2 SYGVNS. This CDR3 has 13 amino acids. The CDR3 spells CASSGREGHEQYF. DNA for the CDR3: TGTGCCAGCAGTGGCCGGGAGGGTCACGAGCAGTACTTC.

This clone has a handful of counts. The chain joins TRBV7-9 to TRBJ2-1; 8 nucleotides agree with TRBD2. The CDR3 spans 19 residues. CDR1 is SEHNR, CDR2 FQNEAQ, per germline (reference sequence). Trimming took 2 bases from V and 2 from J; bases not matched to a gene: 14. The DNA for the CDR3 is TGTGCCAGCAGCTTAACGGCGAGCGGGAGAGGGGCCGCCTACAATGAGCAGTTCTTC. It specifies CASSLTASGRGAAYNEQFF.

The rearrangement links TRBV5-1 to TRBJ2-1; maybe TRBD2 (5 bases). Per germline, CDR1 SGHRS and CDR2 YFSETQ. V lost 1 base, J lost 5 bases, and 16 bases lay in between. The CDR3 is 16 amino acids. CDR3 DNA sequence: TGCGCCAGCAGCTTGACCTCGAGGGCGCCCCACAATGAGCAGTTCTTC. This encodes CASSLTSRAPHNEQFF.

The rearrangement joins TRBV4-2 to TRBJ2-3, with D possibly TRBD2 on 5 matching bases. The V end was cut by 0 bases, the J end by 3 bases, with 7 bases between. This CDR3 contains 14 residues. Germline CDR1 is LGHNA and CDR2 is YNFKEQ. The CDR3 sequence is CASSQEEGTDTQYF. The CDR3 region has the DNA TGTGCCAGCAGCCAAGAAGAGGGAACAGATACGCAGTATTTT.

The chain's CDR3 is CASRTGQGNYGYTF. CDR3 coding DNA: TGTGCCAGCAGAACAGGACAGGGGAACTATGGCTACACCTTC. The V gene is TRBV6-5, the J gene TRBJ1-2; 9 nucleotides match TRBD1. The germline gives CDR1 MNHEY, CDR2 SVGAGI. The CDR3 consists of 14 residues. Trimming at V came to 6 bases and at J to 2 bases, leaving 4 bases not matched to a gene.

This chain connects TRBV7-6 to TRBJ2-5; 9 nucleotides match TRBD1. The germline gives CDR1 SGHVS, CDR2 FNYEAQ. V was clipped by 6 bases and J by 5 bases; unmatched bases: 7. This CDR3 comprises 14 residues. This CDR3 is CASSTQGAWETQYF. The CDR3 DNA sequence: TGTGCCAGCAGTACACAGGGGGCGTGGGAGACCCAGTACTTC.

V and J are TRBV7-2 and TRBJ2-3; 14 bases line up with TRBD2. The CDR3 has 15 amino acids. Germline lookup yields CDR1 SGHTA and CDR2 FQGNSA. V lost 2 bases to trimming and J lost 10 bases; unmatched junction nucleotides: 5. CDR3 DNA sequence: TGTGCCAGCAGCTTATTGACTAGCGGGAGGGGGGCGCAGTATTTT. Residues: CASSLLTSGRGAQYF.

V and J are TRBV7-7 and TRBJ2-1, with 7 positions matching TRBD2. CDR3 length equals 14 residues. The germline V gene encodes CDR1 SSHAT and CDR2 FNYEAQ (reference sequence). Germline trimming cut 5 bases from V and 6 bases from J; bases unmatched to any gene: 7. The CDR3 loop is CASSEAGPVNEQFF. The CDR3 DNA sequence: TGTGCCAGCAGCGAAGCGGGACCCGTCAATGAGCAGTTCTTC.

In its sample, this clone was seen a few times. CDR3 amino acids: CASSGEAGDYEQYF. The CDR3 bases are TGCGCCAGCAGTGGAGAAGCGGGAGACTACGAGCAGTACTTC. This chain joins TRBV10-1 and TRBJ2-7, with TRBD2 identical over 8 bases. This CDR3 region has 14 residues. The V segment lost 4 bases and the J segment 3 bases; nucleotides outside the gene matches: 5. Germline CDR1 reads WNHNN; CDR2 reads SYGVQD (reference sequence).

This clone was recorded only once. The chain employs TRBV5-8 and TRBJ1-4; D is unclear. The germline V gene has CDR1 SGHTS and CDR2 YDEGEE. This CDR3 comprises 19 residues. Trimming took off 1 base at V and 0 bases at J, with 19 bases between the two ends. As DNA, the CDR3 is TGTGCCAGCAGCTTGCCAACTCGGTTACAGCCAACAACTAATGAAAAACTGTTTTTT. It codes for CASSLPTRLQPTTNEKLFF.